Reported below is one TCR beta chain. The sample comes from a study of blood T cell repertoires in COVID-19. This CDR3 has 15 residues. The germline V gene encodes CDR1 LNHDA and CDR2 SQIVND (reference sequence). The V gene lost 9 bases and the J gene lost 3 bases, with 18 bases spanning the gap. Profiled with immunoSEQ multiplex PCR; TCRdb holds only in-frame clones, not every one. The table includes around 470,000 clones, nearly 90% detected once. The material sequenced was peripheral blood. The chain links TRBV19 to TRBJ1-5; no reliable D call. The clonotype originates from a man younger than 30 with COVID-19, enrolled during active disease. DNA for the CDR3: TGTGCCAGCCTCCCATGGTCGGAGAACAATCAGCCCCAGCATTTT. This codes for CASLPWSENNQPQHF.